The next 9 T cell receptor beta chains were all read from a single sample in a study of cytomegalovirus exposure and HLA in healthy donors. PCR used 60 Vbeta primers and 13 Jbeta primers. The data were produced by immunoSEQ multiplex PCR, yet TCRdb's version contains in-frame clones alone and is incomplete. The table lists about 82,000 clones, around 77% of them singletons. The material sequenced was PBMCs. These receptor sequences come from a man aged 50 or older in good health and CMV-seronegative.

The count of this clone is one. The chain is built from TRBV6-4 and TRBJ2-1; possibly TRBD2 for D (6 bases). Trimming took 8 bases from V and 9 from J, leaving 17 bases between them. The CDR3 totals 13 residues. The germline V gene encodes CDR1 MRHNA and CDR2 SNTAGT. The CDR3 DNA follows: TGTGCCAGCTCCCGCCCAACCGGGAGTGAGCAGTTCTTC. Translation gives CASSRPTGSEQFF.

The genes are TRBV5-1 and TRBJ2-2; D is perhaps TRBD2 (5 bases). Trimming pared 3 bases from V and 1 base from J, leaving 13 bases between. The V gene's germline CDR1 is SGHRS and CDR2 YFSETQ. This CDR3 is built from 16 residues. CDR3 DNA sequence: TGCGCCAGCAGCTGGGCGGGCGTGCAGAACACCGGGGAGCTGTTTTTT. This translates into CASSWAGVQNTGELFF.

The chain employs TRBV4-1 and TRBJ1-3; D uncertain. Germline assignment: CDR1 MGHRA and CDR2 YSYEKL. Trimming stripped 4 bases from V and 3 bases from J, with 16 bases between. This CDR3 has 16 amino acids. CDR3 in DNA: TGCGCCAGCAGCCCCAGCGGAGGGCCGGGTGGAAACACCATATATTTT. The encoded protein is CASSPSGGPGGNTIYF.

On this clone itself: Relative to the germline gene, one junction end is altered; a read error may explain this. Other DNA sequences in the same sample also yield this CDR3. The rearrangement uses TRBV18 and TRBJ2-7; 9 nucleotides align to TRBD2. The CDR3 extends over 14 amino acids. Germline assignment: CDR1 KGHSH and CDR2 LQKENI. Written as DNA, the CDR3 is TGCGCCAGCTCACCGGAGCGGGGGGCAGGAGAGCAGTACTTC. It is translated as CASSPERGAGEQYF.

The CDR3 sequence: CASSYRGLGNEQFF. CDR3 DNA sequence: TGTGCCAGCAGTTACAGGGGTTTAGGCAATGAGCAGTTCTTC. The V call is TRBV6-5, the J call TRBJ2-1; TRBD1 is a possible D gene (5 bases). The CDR3 is 14 residues long. In germline, CDR1 is MNHEY, CDR2 SVGAGI. V lost 2 bases and J lost 6, with 11 bases in between.

The chain joins TRBV4-1 to TRBJ2-4, with D possibly TRBD2 on 7 matching bases. Germline V gene lookup returns CDR1 MGHRA and CDR2 YSYEKL. CDR3 size: 16 residues. Trimming stripped 0 bases from V and 7 bases from J, with 16 bases between. CDR3 residues: CASSQDLGGALNIQYF. CDR3 bases: TGCGCCAGCAGCCAAGATCTGGGGGGGGCGCTTAACATTCAGTACTTC.

This chain uses TRBV27 with TRBJ1-2; 8 bases align to TRBD1. CDR3 length: 14 amino acids. V lost 7 bases, J lost 3 bases, and 7 bases stayed unmatched. Germline lookup yields CDR1 MNHEY and CDR2 SMNVEV (reference sequence). This CDR3 reads CASTRTGSDYGYTF. The CDR3 bases are TGTGCCAGCACGAGGACAGGGTCAGACTATGGCTACACCTTC.

The chain is built from TRBV7-2 and TRBJ2-7; D possibly corresponds to TRBD1 (6 bases). The V gene lost 5 bases and the J gene lost 7 bases, with 12 bases spanning the gap. This CDR3 comprises 12 residues. Germline CDR1 reads SGHTA; CDR2 reads FQGNSA. The CDR3 reads CASSPTGREQYF. In DNA form, the CDR3 reads TGTGCCAGCAGCCCCACAGGGCGTGAGCAGTACTTC. Supplemented by reference TRBV7-2 and TRBJ2-7, the full variable domain reads GAGVSQSPSNKVTEKGKDVELRCDPISGHTALYWYRQSLGQGLEFLIYFQGNSAPDKSGLPSDRFSAERTGGSVSTLTIQRTQQEDSAVYLCASSPTGREQYFGPGTRLTVT.

The chain recombines TRBV11-1 with TRBJ2-5, with D possibly matching TRBD1 (5 bases). The CDR3 is made up of 14 amino acids. The V gene's germline CDR1 is SGHAT and CDR2 FQDESV (reference sequence). V lost 5 bases, J lost 4 bases, and 14 bases lay in between. DNA for the CDR3: TGTGCCAGCAGCCCCCAGGGCGGTTCAGAGACCCAGTACTTC. It codes for CASSPQGGSETQYF.